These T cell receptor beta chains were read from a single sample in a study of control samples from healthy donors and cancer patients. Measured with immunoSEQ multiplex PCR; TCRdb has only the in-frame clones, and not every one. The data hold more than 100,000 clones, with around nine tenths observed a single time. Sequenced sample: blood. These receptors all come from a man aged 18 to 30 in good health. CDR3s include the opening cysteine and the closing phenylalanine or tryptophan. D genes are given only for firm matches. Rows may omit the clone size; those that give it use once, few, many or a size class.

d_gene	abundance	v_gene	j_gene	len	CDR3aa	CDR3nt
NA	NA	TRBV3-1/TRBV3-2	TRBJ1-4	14	CASSQVGFNEKLFF	TGTGCCAGCAGCCAAGTGGGGTTTAATGAAAAACTGTTTTTT
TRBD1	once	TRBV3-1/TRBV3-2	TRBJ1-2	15	CASSLSSDRVYGYTF	TGTGCCAGCAGCCTTTCGTCGGACAGGGTCTATGGCTACACCTTC
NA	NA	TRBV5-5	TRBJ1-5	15	CASSPAAGPYQPQHF	TGTGCCAGCAGCCCGGCCGCAGGGCCTTACCAGCCCCAGCATTTT
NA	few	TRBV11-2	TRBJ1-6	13	CASSVNRDSPLHF	TGTGCCAGCAGCGTTAACAGGGATTCACCCCTCCACTTT
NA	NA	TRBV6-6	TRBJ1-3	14	CASTPSGAGNTIYF	TGTGCCAGCACCCCCTCGGGGGCTGGAAACACCATATATTTT
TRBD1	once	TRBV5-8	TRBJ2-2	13	CASTGQGAGELFF	TGTGCCAGCACGGGACAGGGGGCCGGGGAGCTGTTTTTT
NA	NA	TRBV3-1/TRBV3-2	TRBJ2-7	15	CASSQEGVSSYEQYF	TGTGCCAGCAGCCAAGAGGGGGTTAGCTCCTACGAGCAGTACTTC
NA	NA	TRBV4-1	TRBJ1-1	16	CASSQGGGRVNTEAFF	TGCGCCAGCAGCCAAGGGGGGGGGCGCGTGAACACTGAAGCTTTCTTT
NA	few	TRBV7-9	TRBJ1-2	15	CASSLEGETNYGYTF	TGTGCCAGCAGCTTAGAGGGGGAAACTAACTATGGCTACACCTTC
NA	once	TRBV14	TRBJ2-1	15	CASSRLLTPYNEQFF	TGTGCCAGCAGCCGACTACTAACCCCCTACAATGAGCAGTTCTTC
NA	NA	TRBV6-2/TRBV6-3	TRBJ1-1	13	CASSYGGSTEAFF	TGTGCCAGCAGTTACGGGGGCAGCACTGAAGCTTTCTTT
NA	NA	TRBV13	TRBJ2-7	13	CASSLRGVGEQYF	TGTGCCAGCAGCTTACGCGGGGTAGGAGAGCAGTACTTC
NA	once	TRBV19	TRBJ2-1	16	CASSSRDGKKYNEQFF	TGTGCCAGTAGTAGCCGGGACGGAAAGAAGTACAATGAGCAGTTCTTC
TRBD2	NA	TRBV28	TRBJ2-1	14	CASSLGLADNEQFF	TGTGCCAGCAGCCTGGGACTAGCGGACAATGAGCAGTTCTTC
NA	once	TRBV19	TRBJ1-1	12	CASREWGTEAFF	TGTGCCAGTAGAGAGTGGGGCACTGAAGCTTTCTTT
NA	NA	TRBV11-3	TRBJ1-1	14	CASSLTSGVAEAFF	TGTGCCAGCAGCTTAACCTCGGGGGTTGCTGAAGCTTTCTTT